Listed here are 24 T cell receptor beta chains from one sample, sequenced in a study of T cell repertoires in cytomegalovirus infection. MiXCR, run by TCRdb on the reads, gives a single entry per CDR3 protein. The table has some 220,000 distinct CDR3 sequences, around two fifths seen once. These receptors have no identified antigens. This specimen consisted of CD8+ T cells from cultured PBMCs, obtained from culture after CMV antigen stimulation. Receptors were obtained from a human donor in good health (CMV status not recorded). Some clones in this sample may be carry-over from other donors' samples.

V usage is TRBV9 and J usage is TRBJ1-2; possible D gene TRBD1, 5 bases. This CDR3 has 16 residues. V was clipped by 0 bases and J by 5 bases, with 17 bases between them. Per the germline V gene, CDR1 is SGDLS and CDR2 is YYNGEE. CDR3 residues: CASSVEPGTYTYGYTF. CDR3 coding DNA: TGTGCCAGCAGCGTAGAGCCCGGGACGTACACTTATGGCTACACCTTC. The full variable domain, completed using reference TRBV9 and TRBJ1-2, is DSGVTQTPKHLITATGQRVTLRCSPRSGDLSVYWYQQSLDQGLQFLIQYYNGEERAKGNILERFSAQQFPDLHSELNLSSLELGDSALYFCASSVEPGTYTYGYTFGSGTRLTVV.

A few counts support this clonotype. The V and J genes are TRBV27 and TRBJ1-3, with D unclear. The CDR3 is 15 amino acids. Between the trimmed V and J ends, which lost 5 bases and 0 bases, there was a span of 11 bases. Germline V gives CDR1 MNHEY, CDR2 SMNVEV (reference sequence). The CDR3 region is CASSLRPLSGNTIYF. CDR3 coding DNA: TGTGCCAGCAGTCTCAGACCACTCTCTGGAAACACCATATATTTT.

The V call is TRBV6-6, the J call TRBJ1-5; D ambiguous. The CDR3 extends over 17 amino acids. V shed 6 bases and J shed 0 bases, with 18 bases lying between them. Per the germline V gene, CDR1 is MNHNY and CDR2 is SVGAGI (reference sequence). The CDR3 coding sequence is TGTGCCAGCAGCCTCCCCCCGGAGGTCTATAGCAATCAGCCCCAGCATTTT. Amino acid sequence: CASSLPPEVYSNQPQHF.

The V gene is TRBV7-9, the J gene TRBJ2-5; no firm D call. CDR3 length equals 13 residues. Trimming shortened V by 3 bases and J by 1 base, and 6 bases separated the two germline ends. Germline V lookup: CDR1 SEHNR, CDR2 FQNEAQ (reference sequence). CDR3 nucleotide sequence: TGTGCCAGCAGCTTGGGAATCCAAGAGACCCAGTACTTC. The encoded protein is CASSLGIQETQYF.

Notes on this clonotype: It is likely a read error, because the conserved phenylalanine at the end of the CDR3 is missing. The chain employs TRBV11-2 and TRBJ2-7; D is ambiguous. Trimming removed 1 base at V and 1 base at J, with 8 bases between. Germline V gives CDR1 SGHAT, CDR2 FQNNGV. This CDR3 is 14 amino acids long. The CDR3 DNA reads as TGTGCCAGCAGCTTAGTCCAGGCTTCCTACGAGCAGTACTTA. This translates into CASSLVQASYEQYL.

This clonotype was found many times. This rearrangement joins TRBV7-2 to TRBJ2-1; no clear D. Germline V gene lookup returns CDR1 SGHTA and CDR2 FQGNSA. The CDR3 is 16 amino acids. Trimming pared 1 base from V and 5 bases from J, leaving 15 bases between. CDR3 residues: CASSLGRRSLNNEQFF. The CDR3 coding sequence is TGTGCCAGCAGCTTAGGTCGAAGGTCATTGAACAATGAGCAGTTCTTC.

This clonotype has only a few counts. Written as DNA, the CDR3 is TGTGCCAGCAGCTTAGGTCGGACTAGCGGCTTCAATGAGCAGTTCTTC. Translation gives CASSLGRTSGFNEQFF. The chain joins TRBV11-2 to TRBJ2-1, with 10 bases that match TRBD2. CDR1 is SGHAT, CDR2 FQNNGV, per germline. J gave up 6 bases and V 1 base, and 6 bases lay outside the gene matches. The CDR3 has 16 amino acids. The whole variable domain, remainder taken from reference TRBV11-2 and TRBJ2-1, is EAGVAQSPRYKIIEKRQSVAFWCNPISGHATLYWYQQILGQGPKLLIQFQNNGVVDDSQLPKDRFSAERLKGVDSTLKIQPAKLEDSAVYLCASSLGRTSGFNEQFFGPGTRLTVL.

CDR3 region: CASSSSGANTGELFF. Written as DNA, the CDR3 is TGTGCCAGCAGCTCCAGTGGGGCGAACACCGGGGAGCTGTTTTTT. This chain connects TRBV11-3 to TRBJ2-2; D not resolved. The germline V gene encodes CDR1 SGHNT and CDR2 YENEEA. The CDR3 loop spans 15 amino acids. V was pared by 4 bases and J by 0 bases, with 9 bases between. The variable domain in full, with the rest retrieved from reference TRBV11-3 and TRBJ2-2, is EAGVVQSPRYKIIEKKQPVAFWCNPISGHNTLYWYLQNLGQGPELLIRYENEEAVDDSQLPKDRFSAERLKGVDSTLKIQPAELGDSAVYLCASSSSGANTGELFFGEGSRLTVL.

This clonotype was observed a handful of times. The chain uses TRBV7-6 and TRBJ2-2; a weak D match, TRBD2 (5 bases). The CDR3 is 15 amino acids. V was shortened by 0 bases and J by 4 bases, with 9 bases between the two germline ends. Germline assignment: CDR1 SGHVS and CDR2 FNYEAQ. The CDR3 protein is CASSLALRVTGELFF. The CDR3 nucleotides are TGTGCCAGCAGCTTAGCACTGCGGGTCACCGGGGAGCTGTTTTTT. The full variable domain, completed using reference TRBV7-6 and TRBJ2-2, is GAGVSQSPRYKVTKRGQDVALRCDPISGHVSLYWYRQALGQGPEFLTYFNYEAQQDKSGLPNDRFSAERPEGSISTLTIQRTEQRDSAMYRCASSLALRVTGELFFGEGSRLTVL.

This chain links TRBV29-1 with TRBJ2-1; D is perhaps TRBD2 (5 bases). V gave up 3 bases and J gave up 9 bases, with 15 bases separating them. This CDR3 has 13 residues. Germline V gives CDR1 SQVTM, CDR2 ANQGSEA. Written as DNA, the CDR3 is TGCAGCGTTGACGGCTCTAGCAGTATTGAGCAGTTCTTC. This sequence encodes CSVDGSSSIEQFF.

This clonotype was recorded a few times. V gene TRBV7-6 combines with J gene TRBJ2-7; 9 bases match TRBD1. The CDR3 has 14 amino acids. Germline CDR1 and CDR2: SGHVS and FNYEAQ. V lost 5 bases to trimming and J lost 5 bases; unmatched junction nucleotides: 7. CDR3 DNA: TGTGCCAGCAGCCCCCGGGACAGGGCCAACGAGCAGTACTTC. Encoded protein: CASSPRDRANEQYF.

V gene TRBV28 combines with J gene TRBJ1-5; D is unclear. Germline assignment: CDR1 MDHEN and CDR2 SYDVKM. V was clipped by 1 base and J by 2 bases, with 9 bases between them. CDR3 length: 15 residues. The CDR3 loop reads CASSLSGPGNQPQHF. Here the CDR3 DNA reads TGTGCCAGCAGTTTATCGGGCCCTGGCAATCAGCCCCAGCATTTT. The full variable domain, its missing parts supplied by reference TRBV28 and TRBJ1-5, is DVKVTQSSRYLVKRTGEKVFLECVQDMDHENMFWYRQDPGLGLRLIYFSYDVKMKEKGDIPEGYSVSREKKERFSLILESASTNQTSMYLCASSLSGPGNQPQHFGDGTRLSIL.

This clonotype was counted a few times. This chain uses TRBV29-1 with TRBJ2-7, with TRBD2 matching over 11 bases. This CDR3 region has 12 residues. Germline V gene sequence: CDR1 SQVTM, CDR2 ANQGSEA. After removal of 4 bases from V and 6 bases from J, the junction contained 2 bases not matched to a gene. CDR3 sequence (DNA): TGCAGCGTTGGGCTAGCGGGAGGCGAGCAGTACTTC. It encodes CSVGLAGGEQYF.

The chain is built from TRBV4-2 and TRBJ2-1; the match to TRBD2 covers 13 bases. Trimming at V came to 3 bases and at J to 15 bases, leaving 5 bases not matched to a gene. The CDR3 loop spans 13 amino acids. The germline V gene encodes CDR1 LGHNA and CDR2 YNFKEQ. The CDR3: CASSHATSGGPFF. The CDR3 DNA follows: TGTGCCAGCAGCCATGCGACTAGCGGGGGGCCGTTCTTC.

Only a few counts were recorded for this clonotype. This rearrangement joins TRBV7-9 to TRBJ1-2; no firm D call. The CDR3 runs 11 residues. Per the germline V gene, CDR1 is SEHNR and CDR2 is FQNEAQ (reference sequence). V lost 5 bases to trimming and J lost 8 bases, with 9 bases between them. CDR3: CASSPLEGYTF. In nucleotides, the CDR3 is TGTGCCAGCAGCCCCTTGGAGGGCTACACCTTC.

In this sample, this clonotype turned up a few times. This sequence joins TRBV11-2 and TRBJ2-1; no reliable D call. The CDR3 contains 11 residues. Between the trimmed V and J ends, which lost 2 bases and 10 bases, there was a span of 6 bases. CDR1 and CDR2 from the germline V gene are SGHAT and FQNNGV. CDR3 in amino acids: CASSLIDEQFF. The CDR3 DNA sequence: TGTGCCAGCAGCTTAATCGACGAGCAGTTCTTC. The entire variable domain, with the rest obtained from reference TRBV11-2 and TRBJ2-1, is as follows: EAGVAQSPRYKIIEKRQSVAFWCNPISGHATLYWYQQILGQGPKLLIQFQNNGVVDDSQLPKDRFSAERLKGVDSTLKIQPAKLEDSAVYLCASSLIDEQFFGPGTRLTVL.

The J gene is TRBJ2-7, the V gene TRBV5-6, with 12 bases fitting TRBD1. Germline loops: CDR1 SGHDT, CDR2 YYEEEE. With 4 bases clipped from V and 2 bases from J, the junction kept 7 bases outside the gene matches. This CDR3 spans 16 amino acids. The CDR3 DNA reads as TGTGCCAGCAGCAAAACCCGGGACAGGGGGCCCTACGAGCAGTACTTC. Its protein is CASSKTRDRGPYEQYF.

Many counts were recorded for this clonotype. This rearrangement joins TRBV19 to TRBJ2-2; TRBD1 aligns across 9 bases. The J segment lost 4 bases and the V segment lost 6 bases, leaving 6 bases of the junction unmatched. Germline-derived CDR1 and CDR2 are LNHDA and SQIVND (reference sequence). This CDR3 comprises 15 residues. The CDR3 loop reads CASSRDREFTGELFF. In DNA, the CDR3 is TGTGCCAGTAGCCGGGACAGGGAGTTCACCGGGGAGCTGTTTTTT.

Details on this clonotype: One end of the junction does not line up with germline, which may come from a read error. The CDR3 DNA reads TGTGCCAGCAGCTTAGTGACTAGTGACACCGGGGTGCTGTTTTTT. Translation gives CASSLVTSDTGVLFF. The chain recombines TRBV7-8 with TRBJ2-2, with D tentatively TRBD2 (6 bases). CDR1 and CDR2 from the germline V gene are SGHVS and FQNEAQ. This CDR3 has 15 residues.

This clonotype was found a few times. The V gene is TRBV9, the J gene TRBJ1-4; D unclear. CDR1 and CDR2 (germline): SGDLS, YYNGEE. The length of the CDR3 is 16 residues. Trimming left V 3 bases short and J 3 bases short, with 15 bases between. The CDR3: CASSDSHSAPNEKLFF. CDR3 sequence (DNA): TGTGCCAGCAGCGATTCCCATTCGGCTCCTAATGAAAAACTGTTTTTT.

The CDR3 DNA is TGTGCCAGCAGTCCGGGACTAGCGGATCAGTTCTTC. Translated, it gives CASSPGLADQFF. The rearrangement uses TRBV6-5 and TRBJ2-1, with 11 bases aligning to TRBD2. The CDR3 has 12 residues. V shed 5 bases and J 13 bases; nucleotides not matched to a gene: 4. Germline lookup yields CDR1 MNHEY and CDR2 SVGAGI.

This clonotype showed up just a few times. The rearrangement uses TRBV28 and TRBJ1-5, with a tentative D call TRBD1 (6 bases). This CDR3 contains 15 residues. Deletions cut 3 bases from V and 6 bases from J, with 15 bases between. CDR1 is MDHEN, CDR2 SYDVKM, per germline. CDR3 sequence reads: CASSLIKQGTQPQHF. DNA of the CDR3: TGTGCCAGCAGTTTGATTAAACAGGGAACTCAGCCCCAGCATTTT.

This clonotype showed up just a few times. V gene TRBV7-2 combines with J gene TRBJ2-7, with D tentatively TRBD1 (6 bases). This CDR3 has 22 amino acids. Trimming stripped 5 bases from V and 4 bases from J, with 39 bases between. CDR1 is SGHTA, CDR2 FQGNSA, per germline. CDR3 amino acids: CASSADSLDTRKTLIGGYEQYF. Written as DNA, the CDR3 is TGTGCCAGCAGCGCGGACAGTTTAGATACTCGGAAGACGCTGATAGGAGGTTACGAGCAGTACTTC.

This clonotype was seen a few times. This chain links TRBV13 with TRBJ2-4; D perhaps matches TRBD2 (7 bases). The CDR3 covers 16 residues. Germline V gene sequence: CDR1 PRHDT, CDR2 FYEKMQ (reference sequence). V shed 4 bases and J shed 3 bases, with 16 bases lying between them. The CDR3 DNA sequence: TGTGCCAGCAGCTCGCGGGGCGGGGGCGGCAAAAACATTCAGTACTTC. This sequence encodes CASSSRGGGGKNIQYF.